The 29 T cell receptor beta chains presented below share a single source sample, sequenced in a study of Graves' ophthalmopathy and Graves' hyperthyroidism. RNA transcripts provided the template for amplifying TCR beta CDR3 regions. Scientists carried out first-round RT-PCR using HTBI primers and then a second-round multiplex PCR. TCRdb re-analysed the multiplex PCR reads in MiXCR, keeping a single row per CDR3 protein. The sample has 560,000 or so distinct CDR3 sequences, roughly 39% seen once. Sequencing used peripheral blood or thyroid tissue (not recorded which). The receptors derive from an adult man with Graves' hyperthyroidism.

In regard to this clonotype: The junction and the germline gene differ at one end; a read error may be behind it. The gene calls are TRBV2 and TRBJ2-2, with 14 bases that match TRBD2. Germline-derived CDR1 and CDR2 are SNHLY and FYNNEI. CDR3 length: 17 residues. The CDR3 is CASSKASGTSGRRELFF. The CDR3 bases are TGTGCCAGCAGTAAAGCAAGTGGGACTAGCGGGAGACGGGAGCTGTTTTTT.

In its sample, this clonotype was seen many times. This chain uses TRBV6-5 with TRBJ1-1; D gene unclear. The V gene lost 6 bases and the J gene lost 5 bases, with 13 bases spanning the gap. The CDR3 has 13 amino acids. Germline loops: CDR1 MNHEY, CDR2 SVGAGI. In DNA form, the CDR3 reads TGTGCCAGCAGCGAGGGAGGGCAGACTGAAGCTTTCTTT. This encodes CASSEGGQTEAFF.

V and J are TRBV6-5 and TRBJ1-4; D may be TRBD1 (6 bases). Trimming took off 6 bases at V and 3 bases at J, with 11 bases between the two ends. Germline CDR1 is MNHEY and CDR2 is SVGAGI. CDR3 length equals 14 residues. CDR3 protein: CASREQGANEKLFF. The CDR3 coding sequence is TGTGCCAGCAGGGAACAGGGCGCTAATGAAAAACTGTTTTTT.

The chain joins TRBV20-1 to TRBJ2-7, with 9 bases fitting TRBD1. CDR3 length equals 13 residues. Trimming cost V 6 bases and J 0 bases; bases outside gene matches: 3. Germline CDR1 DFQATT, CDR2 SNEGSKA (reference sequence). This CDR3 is CSAPDRGSYEQYF. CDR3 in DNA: TGCAGTGCCCCGGACAGGGGCTCCTACGAGCAGTACTTC.

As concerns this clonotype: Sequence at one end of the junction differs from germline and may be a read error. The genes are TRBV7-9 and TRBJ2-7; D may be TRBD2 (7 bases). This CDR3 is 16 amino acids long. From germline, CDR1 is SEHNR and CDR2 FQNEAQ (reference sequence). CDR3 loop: CASRPGRGRRAYEQYF. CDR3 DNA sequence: TGCGCCAGCAGACCTGGGAGGGGGAGGAGGGCCTACGAGCAGTACTTC.

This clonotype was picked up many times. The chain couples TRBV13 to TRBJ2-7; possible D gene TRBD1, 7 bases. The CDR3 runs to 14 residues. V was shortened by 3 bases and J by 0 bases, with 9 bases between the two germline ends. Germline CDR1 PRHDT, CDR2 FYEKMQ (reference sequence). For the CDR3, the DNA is TGTGCCAGCAGCTTCAGGGGGGCCTCCTACGAGCAGTACTTC. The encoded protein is CASSFRGASYEQYF.

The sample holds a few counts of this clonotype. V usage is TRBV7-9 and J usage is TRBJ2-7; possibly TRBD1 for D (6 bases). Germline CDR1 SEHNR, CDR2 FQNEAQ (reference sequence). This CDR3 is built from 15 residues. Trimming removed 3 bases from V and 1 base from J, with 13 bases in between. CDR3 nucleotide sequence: TGTGCCAGCAGCTTGGGGGCAGGGGAATCCTACGAGCAGTACTTC. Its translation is CASSLGAGESYEQYF.

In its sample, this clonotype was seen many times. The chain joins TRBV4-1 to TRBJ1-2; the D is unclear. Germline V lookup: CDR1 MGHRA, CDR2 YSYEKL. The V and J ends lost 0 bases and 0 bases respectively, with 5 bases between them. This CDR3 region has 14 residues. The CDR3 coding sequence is TGCGCCAGCAGCCAAGACACTTCTAACTATGGCTACACCTTC. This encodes CASSQDTSNYGYTF.

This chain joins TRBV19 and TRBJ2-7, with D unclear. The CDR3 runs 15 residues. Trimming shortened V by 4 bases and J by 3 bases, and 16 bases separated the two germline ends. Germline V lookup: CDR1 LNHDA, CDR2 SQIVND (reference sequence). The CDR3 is CASSSPWTGDYEQYF. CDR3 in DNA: TGTGCCAGTAGTAGCCCTTGGACGGGCGACTACGAGCAGTACTTC. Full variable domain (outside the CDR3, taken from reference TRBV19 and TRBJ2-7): DGGITQSPKYLFRKEGQNVTLSCEQNLNHDAMYWYRQDPGQGLRLIYYSQIVNDFQKGDIAEGYSVSREKKESFPLTVTSAQKNPTAFYLCASSSPWTGDYEQYFGPGTRLTVT.

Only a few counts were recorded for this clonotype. This CDR3 reads CASSQDSTDSTPHEQYF. The CDR3 nucleotides are TGCGCCAGCAGCCAAGATTCCACAGACAGTACCCCTCACGAGCAGTACTTC. This sequence joins TRBV4-1 and TRBJ2-7, with D possibly being TRBD1 (5 bases). V lost 0 bases and J 5 bases, leaving 20 bases between the germline ends. The germline V gene has CDR1 MGHRA and CDR2 YSYEKL. The CDR3 is made up of 17 amino acids.

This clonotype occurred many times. The CDR3 bases are TGTGCCAGCAGCCTGGGGCTAGCGGGTTTGTACGAGCAGTACTTC. It encodes CASSLGLAGLYEQYF. J is TRBJ2-7 and V is TRBV5-8, with 8 bases fitting TRBD2. The J segment lost 4 bases and the V segment lost 4 bases, leaving 10 bases of the junction unmatched. The CDR3 totals 15 residues. Germline V lookup: CDR1 SGHTS, CDR2 YDEGEE.

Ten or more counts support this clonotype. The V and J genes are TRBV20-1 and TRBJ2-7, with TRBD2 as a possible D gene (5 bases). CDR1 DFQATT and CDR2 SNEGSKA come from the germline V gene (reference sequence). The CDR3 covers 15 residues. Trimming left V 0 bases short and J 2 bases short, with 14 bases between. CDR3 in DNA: TGCAGTGCTAGAGACCTGGACTTCACGACCTACGAGCAGTACTTC. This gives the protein CSARDLDFTTYEQYF.

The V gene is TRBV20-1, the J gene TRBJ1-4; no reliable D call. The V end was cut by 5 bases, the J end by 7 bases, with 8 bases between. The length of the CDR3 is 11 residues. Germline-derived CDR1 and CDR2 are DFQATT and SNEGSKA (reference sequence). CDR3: CSAPSGEKLFF. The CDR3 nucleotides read TGCAGTGCTCCGAGCGGTGAAAAACTGTTTTTT.

In nucleotides, the CDR3 is TGTGCCATCAGTCCACTAGCGGGAGAAGAGACCCAGTACTTC. Translating it yields CAISPLAGEETQYF. The chain links TRBV10-3 to TRBJ2-5; 11 nucleotides match TRBD2. The J segment lost 3 bases and the V segment lost 5 bases, leaving 2 bases of the junction unmatched. The CDR3 consists of 14 residues. The germline V gene has CDR1 ENHRY and CDR2 SYGVKD.

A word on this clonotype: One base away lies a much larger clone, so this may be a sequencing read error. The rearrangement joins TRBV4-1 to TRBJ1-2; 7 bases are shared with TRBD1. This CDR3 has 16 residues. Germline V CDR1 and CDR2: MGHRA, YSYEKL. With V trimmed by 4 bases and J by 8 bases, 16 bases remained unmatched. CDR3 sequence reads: CASSLGQWARSEGYTF. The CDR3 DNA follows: TGCGCCAGCAGCCTGGGACAGTGGGCGCGTTCGGAAGGCTACACCTTC.

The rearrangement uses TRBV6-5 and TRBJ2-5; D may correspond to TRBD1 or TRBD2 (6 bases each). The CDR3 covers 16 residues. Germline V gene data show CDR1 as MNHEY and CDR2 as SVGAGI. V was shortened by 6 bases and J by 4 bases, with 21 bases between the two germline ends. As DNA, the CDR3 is TGTGCCAGCAGACCCGGGGGCGGCAGTGGGTTAGAGACCCAGTACTTC. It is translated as CASRPGGGSGLETQYF.

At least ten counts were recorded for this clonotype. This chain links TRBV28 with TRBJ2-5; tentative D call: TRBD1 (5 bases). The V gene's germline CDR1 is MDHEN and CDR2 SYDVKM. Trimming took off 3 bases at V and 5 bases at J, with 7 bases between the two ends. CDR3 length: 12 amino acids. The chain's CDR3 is CASSFRVETQYF. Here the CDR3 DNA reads TGTGCCAGCAGTTTCAGGGTGGAGACCCAGTACTTC.

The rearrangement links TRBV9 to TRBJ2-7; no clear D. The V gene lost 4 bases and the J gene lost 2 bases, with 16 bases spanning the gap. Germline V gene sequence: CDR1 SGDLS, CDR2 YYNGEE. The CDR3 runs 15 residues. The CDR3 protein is CASSLPRRRPYEQYF. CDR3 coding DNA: TGTGCCAGCAGCTTGCCCCGTCGCCGCCCCTACGAGCAGTACTTC.

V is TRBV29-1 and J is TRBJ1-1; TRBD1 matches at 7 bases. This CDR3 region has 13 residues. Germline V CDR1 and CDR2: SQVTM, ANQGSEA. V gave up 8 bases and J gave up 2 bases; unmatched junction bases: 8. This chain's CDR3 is CSLVEGANTEAFF. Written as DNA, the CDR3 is TGCAGCTTGGTGGAGGGGGCTAACACTGAAGCTTTCTTT.

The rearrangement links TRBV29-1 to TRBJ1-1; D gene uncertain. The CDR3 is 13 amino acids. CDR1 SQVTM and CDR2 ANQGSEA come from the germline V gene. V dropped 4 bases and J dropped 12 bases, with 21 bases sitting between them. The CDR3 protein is CSVGPRTGSETFF. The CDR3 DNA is TGCAGCGTTGGGCCCCGGACGGGATCGGAAACTTTCTTT.

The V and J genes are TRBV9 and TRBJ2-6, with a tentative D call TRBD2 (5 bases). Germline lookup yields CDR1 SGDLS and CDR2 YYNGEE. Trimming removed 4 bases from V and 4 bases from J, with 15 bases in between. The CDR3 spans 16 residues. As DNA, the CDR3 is TGTGCCAGCAGCTCGGGCCCTTCGGGAGGGGCCAACGTCCTGACTTTC. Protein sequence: CASSSGPSGGANVLTF.

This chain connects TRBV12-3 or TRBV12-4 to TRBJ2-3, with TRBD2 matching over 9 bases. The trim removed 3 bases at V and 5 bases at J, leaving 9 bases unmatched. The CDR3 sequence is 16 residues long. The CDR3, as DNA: TGTGCCAGCAGTTTTTACGGGCGGGAGGGCCAAGATACGCAGTATTTT. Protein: CASSFYGREGQDTQYF.

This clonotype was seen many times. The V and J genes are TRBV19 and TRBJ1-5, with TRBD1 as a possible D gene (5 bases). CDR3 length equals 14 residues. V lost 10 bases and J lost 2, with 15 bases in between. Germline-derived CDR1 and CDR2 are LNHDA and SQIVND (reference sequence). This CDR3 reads CATHRSGRNQPQHF. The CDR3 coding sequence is TGTGCCACCCATAGGTCGGGGCGCAATCAGCCCCAGCATTTT.

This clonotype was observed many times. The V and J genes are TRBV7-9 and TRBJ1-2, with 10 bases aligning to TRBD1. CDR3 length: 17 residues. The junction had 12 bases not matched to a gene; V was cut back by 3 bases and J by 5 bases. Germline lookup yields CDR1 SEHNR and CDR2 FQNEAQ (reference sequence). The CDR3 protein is CASSLAEDRGFGYGYTF. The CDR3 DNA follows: TGTGCCAGCAGCTTGGCCGAGGACAGGGGGTTTGGATATGGCTACACCTTC.

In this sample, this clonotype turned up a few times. CDR3: CASNLGTTDARYF. CDR3 DNA: TGTGCCAGCAATCTAGGGACCACCGATGCCCGGTACTTC. The chain combines TRBV7-8 with TRBJ2-5; tentatively, D is TRBD1 or TRBD2 (5 bases each). CDR1 is SGHVS, CDR2 FQNEAQ, per germline. The CDR3 contains 13 residues. Deletions cut 7 bases from V and 13 bases from J, with 22 bases between.

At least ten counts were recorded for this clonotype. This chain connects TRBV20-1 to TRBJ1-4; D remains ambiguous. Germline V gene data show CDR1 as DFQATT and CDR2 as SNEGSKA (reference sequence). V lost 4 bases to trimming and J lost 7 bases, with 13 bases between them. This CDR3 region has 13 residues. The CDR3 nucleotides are TGCAGTGCTACTACGTGGCCAAGTGAAAAACTGTTTTTT. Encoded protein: CSATTWPSEKLFF.

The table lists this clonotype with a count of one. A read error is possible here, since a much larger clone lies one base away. The CDR3 DNA reads as TGTGCCAGCAGTGGGGACAGGGGGCTATACGAGCGGTACTTC. Protein sequence: CASSGDRGLYERYF. V gene TRBV12-3 or TRBV12-4 combines with J gene TRBJ2-7; 12 bases map to TRBD1. The CDR3 is 14 amino acids.

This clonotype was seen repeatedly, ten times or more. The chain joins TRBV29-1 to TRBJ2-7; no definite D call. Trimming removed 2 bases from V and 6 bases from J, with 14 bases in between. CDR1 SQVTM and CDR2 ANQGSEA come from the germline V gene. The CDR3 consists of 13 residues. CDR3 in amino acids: CSVELGLLGEQYF. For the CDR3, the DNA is TGCAGCGTTGAACTAGGTCTCTTGGGCGAGCAGTACTTC.

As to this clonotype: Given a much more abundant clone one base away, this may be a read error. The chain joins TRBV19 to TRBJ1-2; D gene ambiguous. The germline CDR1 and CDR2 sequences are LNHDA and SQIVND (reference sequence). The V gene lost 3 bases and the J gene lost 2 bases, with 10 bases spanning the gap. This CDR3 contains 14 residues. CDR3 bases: TGTGCCAGTAGTATTCAGAGGATGAACTATGGCTACACCTTC. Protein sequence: CASSIQRMNYGYTF. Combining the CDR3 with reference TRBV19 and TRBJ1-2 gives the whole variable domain DGGITQSPKYLFRKEGQNVTLSCEQNLNHDAMYWYRQDPGQGLRLIYYSQIVNDFQKGDIAEGYSVSREKKESFPLTVTSAQKNPTAFYLCASSIQRMNYGYTFGSGTRLTVV.